These 2 T cell receptor beta chains were all obtained from the same sample, sequenced in a study of T-cell reconstitution after alpha-beta-depleted transplantation in children. The TCRbeta library was prepared with unique molecular identifiers. TCRdb reprocessed the PCR reads with MiXCR, giving one entry per CDR3 protein. The profile covers 200,000 to 250,000 distinct CDR3 sequences, with around 12% appearing a single time and 2.6% taken by the ten largest. Sequenced material: PBMCs from the stem cell graft donor, taken from the stem cell graft. The receptors shown here come from a human donor who donated a stem cell graft to a child with acute lymphoblastic leukemia.

V usage is TRBV10-3 and J usage is TRBJ2-6; weak D call: TRBD1 (5 bases). The CDR3 contains 19 residues. Germline values: CDR1 ENHRY, CDR2 SYGVKD. Trimming took 3 bases from V and 4 from J, leaving 22 bases between them. CDR3 coding DNA: TGTGCCATCAGTGACCGTAGGGCAGGGTCGTTCCAAGGGGCCAACGTCCTGACTTTC. Protein product: CAISDRRAGSFQGANVLTF.

This clonotype came up many times. The chain uses TRBV20-1 and TRBJ1-2; 8 bases map to TRBD1. This CDR3 region has 13 residues. The germline V gene has CDR1 DFQATT and CDR2 SNEGSKA (reference sequence). J was trimmed by 6 bases and V by 6 bases; bases with no gene match: 9. The CDR3 DNA reads TGCAGTGCCCCGGCGGACAGGGAGAATGGCTACACCTTC. Protein product: CSAPADRENGYTF.